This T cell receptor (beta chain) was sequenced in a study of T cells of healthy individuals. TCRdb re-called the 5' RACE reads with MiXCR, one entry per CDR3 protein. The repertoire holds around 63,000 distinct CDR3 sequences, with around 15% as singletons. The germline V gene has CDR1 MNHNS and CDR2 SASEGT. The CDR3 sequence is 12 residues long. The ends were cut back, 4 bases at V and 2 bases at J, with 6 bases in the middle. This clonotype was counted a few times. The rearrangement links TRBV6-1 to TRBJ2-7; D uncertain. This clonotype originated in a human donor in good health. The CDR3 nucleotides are TGTGCCAGCAGTGGAGGCCCCTACGAGCAGTACTTC. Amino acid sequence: CASSGGPYEQYF.